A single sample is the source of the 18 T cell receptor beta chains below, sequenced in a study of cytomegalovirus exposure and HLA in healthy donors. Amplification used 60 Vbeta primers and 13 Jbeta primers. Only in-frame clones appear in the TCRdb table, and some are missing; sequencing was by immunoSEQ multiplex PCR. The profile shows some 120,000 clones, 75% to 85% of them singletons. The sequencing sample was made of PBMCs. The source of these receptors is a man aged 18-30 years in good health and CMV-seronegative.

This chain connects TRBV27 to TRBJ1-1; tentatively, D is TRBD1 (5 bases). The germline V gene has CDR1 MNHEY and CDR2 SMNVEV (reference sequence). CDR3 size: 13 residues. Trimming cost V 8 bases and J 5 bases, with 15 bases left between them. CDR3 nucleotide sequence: TGTGCCAGCCACCCAATGCAGGGAACTGAAGCTTTCTTT. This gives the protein CASHPMQGTEAFF.

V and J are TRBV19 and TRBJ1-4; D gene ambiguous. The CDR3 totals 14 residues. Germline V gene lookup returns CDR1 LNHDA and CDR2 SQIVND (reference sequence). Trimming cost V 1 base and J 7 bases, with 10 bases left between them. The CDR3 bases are TGTGCCAGTAGTATAGGGGCCGTTCCTGAAAAACTGTTTTTT. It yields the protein CASSIGAVPEKLFF.

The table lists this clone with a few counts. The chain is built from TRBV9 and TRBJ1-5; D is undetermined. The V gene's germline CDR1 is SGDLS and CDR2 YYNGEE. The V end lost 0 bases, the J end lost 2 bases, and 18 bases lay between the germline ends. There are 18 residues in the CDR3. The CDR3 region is CASSVDFVRISGNQPQHF. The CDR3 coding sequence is TGTGCCAGCAGCGTAGACTTTGTGCGCATCTCGGGCAATCAGCCCCAGCATTTT.

CDR3 coding DNA: TGTGCCAACTTACGGGACAGGGGAGCCTACGAGCAGTACTTC. This gives the protein CANLRDRGAYEQYF. The chain carries TRBV2 and TRBJ2-7; 10 positions agree with TRBD1. Germline lookup yields CDR1 SNHLY and CDR2 FYNNEI. This CDR3 is built from 14 residues. J was trimmed by 2 bases and V by 10 bases; bases with no gene match: 8. Full variable domain (remainder filled in from reference TRBV2 and TRBJ2-7): EPEVTQTPSHQVTQMGQEVILRCVPISNHLYFYWYRQILGQKVEFLVSFYNNEISEKSEIFDDQFSVERPDGSNFTLKIRSTKLEDSAMYFCANLRDRGAYEQYFGPGTRLTVT.

The CDR3 DNA is TGTGCCAGCAGTTACTCGATTACCGGGGGAGACATTCAGTACTTC. Translating it yields CASSYSITGGDIQYF. The chain employs TRBV6-5 and TRBJ2-4, with a tentative D call TRBD2 (6 bases). This CDR3 comprises 15 residues. The V gene's germline CDR1 is MNHEY and CDR2 SVGAGI. V was trimmed by 0 bases and J by 8 bases, leaving 14 bases between them.

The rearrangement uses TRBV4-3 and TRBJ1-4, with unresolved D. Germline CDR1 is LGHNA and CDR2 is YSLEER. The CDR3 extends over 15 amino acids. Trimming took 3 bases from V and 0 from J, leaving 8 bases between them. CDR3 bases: TGCGCCAGCAGCCAGGAGGAACCAACTAATGAAAAACTGTTTTTT. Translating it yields CASSQEEPTNEKLFF.

CDR3 nucleotides: TGTGCCTGGGCGACAAGACAGGTTGGCACAGATACGCAGTATTTT. Translation: CAWATRQVGTDTQYF. This chain links TRBV30 with TRBJ2-3, with D perhaps matching TRBD1 (6 bases). Germline V lookup: CDR1 GTSNPN, CDR2 SVGIG (reference sequence). The length of the CDR3 is 15 residues. The V end lost 5 bases, the J end lost 1 base, and 16 bases lay between the germline ends. Variable domain in full (rest from reference TRBV30 and TRBJ2-3): SQTIHQWPATLVQPVGSPLSLECTVEGTSNPNLYWYRQAAGRGLQLLFYSVGIGQISSEVPQNLSASRPQDRQFILSSKKLLLSDSGFYLCAWATRQVGTDTQYFGPGTRLTVL.

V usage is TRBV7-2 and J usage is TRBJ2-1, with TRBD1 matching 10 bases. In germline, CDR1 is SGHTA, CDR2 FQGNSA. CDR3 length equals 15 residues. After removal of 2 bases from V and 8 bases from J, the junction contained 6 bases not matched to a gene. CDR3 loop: CASSLNGQGVDEQFF. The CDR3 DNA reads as TGTGCCAGCAGCTTAAACGGACAGGGGGTCGATGAGCAGTTCTTC. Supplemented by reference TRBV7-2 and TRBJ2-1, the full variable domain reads GAGVSQSPSNKVTEKGKDVELRCDPISGHTALYWYRQSLGQGLEFLIYFQGNSAPDKSGLPSDRFSAERTGGSVSTLTIQRTQQEDSAVYLCASSLNGQGVDEQFFGPGTRLTVL.

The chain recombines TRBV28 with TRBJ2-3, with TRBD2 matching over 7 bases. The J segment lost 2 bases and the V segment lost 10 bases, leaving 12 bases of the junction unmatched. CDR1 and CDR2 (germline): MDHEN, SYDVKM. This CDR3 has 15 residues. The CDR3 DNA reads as TGTGCCACTACCACCCGAGGGGACTACACAGATACGCAGTATTTT. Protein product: CATTTRGDYTDTQYF.

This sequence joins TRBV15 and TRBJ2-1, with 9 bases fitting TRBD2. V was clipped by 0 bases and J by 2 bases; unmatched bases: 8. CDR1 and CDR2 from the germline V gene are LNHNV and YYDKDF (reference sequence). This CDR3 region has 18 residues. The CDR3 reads CATSREGVASGTYNEQFF. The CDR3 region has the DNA TGTGCCACCAGCAGAGAGGGGGTGGCTAGCGGGACCTACAATGAGCAGTTCTTC.

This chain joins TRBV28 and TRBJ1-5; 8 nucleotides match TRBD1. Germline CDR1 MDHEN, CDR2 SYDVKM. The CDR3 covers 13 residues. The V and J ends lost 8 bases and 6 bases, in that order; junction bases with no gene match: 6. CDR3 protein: CASGSTGAQPQHF. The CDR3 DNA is TGTGCCAGCGGTTCGACAGGGGCTCAGCCCCAGCATTTT.

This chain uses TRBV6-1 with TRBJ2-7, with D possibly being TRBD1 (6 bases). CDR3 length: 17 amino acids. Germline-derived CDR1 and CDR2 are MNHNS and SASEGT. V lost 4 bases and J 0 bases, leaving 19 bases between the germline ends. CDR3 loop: CASSAPQGWQPSYEQYV. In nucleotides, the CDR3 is TGTGCCAGCAGTGCACCCCAGGGGTGGCAGCCCTCCTACGAGCAGTACGTC.

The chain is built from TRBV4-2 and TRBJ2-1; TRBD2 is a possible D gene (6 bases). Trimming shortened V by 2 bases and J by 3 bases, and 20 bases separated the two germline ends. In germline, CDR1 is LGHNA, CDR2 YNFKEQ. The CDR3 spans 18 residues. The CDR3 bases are TGTGCCAGCAGCCAAAGATGGGAGGCACCAGCGAGCTACAATGAGCAGTTCTTC. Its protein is CASSQRWEAPASYNEQFF.

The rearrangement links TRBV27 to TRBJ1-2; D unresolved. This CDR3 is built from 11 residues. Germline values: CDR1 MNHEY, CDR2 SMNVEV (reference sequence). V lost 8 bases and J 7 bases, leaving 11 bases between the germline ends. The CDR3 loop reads CASGQSSGYTF. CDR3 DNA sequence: TGTGCCAGCGGGCAGTCTTCTGGCTACACCTTC.

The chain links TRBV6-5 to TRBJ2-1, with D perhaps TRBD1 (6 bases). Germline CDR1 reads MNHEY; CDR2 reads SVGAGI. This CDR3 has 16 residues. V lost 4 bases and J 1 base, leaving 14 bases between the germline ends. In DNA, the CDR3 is TGTGCCAGCAGTTCCAACGGACAGCATTCCTACAATGAGCAGTTCTTC. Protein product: CASSSNGQHSYNEQFF.

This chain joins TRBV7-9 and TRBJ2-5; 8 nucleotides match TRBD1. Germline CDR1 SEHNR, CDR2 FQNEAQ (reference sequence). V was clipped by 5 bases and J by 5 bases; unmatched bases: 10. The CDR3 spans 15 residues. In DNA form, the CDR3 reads TGTGCCAGCAGCCCAGGGACAGGTCCCGGGGAGACCCAGTACTTC. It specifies CASSPGTGPGETQYF.

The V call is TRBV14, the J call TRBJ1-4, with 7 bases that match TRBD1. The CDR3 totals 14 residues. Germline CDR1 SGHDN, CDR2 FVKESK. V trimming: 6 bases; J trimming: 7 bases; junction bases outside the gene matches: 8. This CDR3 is CASRKRGGGEKLFF. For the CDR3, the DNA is TGTGCCAGCAGAAAACGAGGGGGCGGTGAAAAACTGTTTTTT.

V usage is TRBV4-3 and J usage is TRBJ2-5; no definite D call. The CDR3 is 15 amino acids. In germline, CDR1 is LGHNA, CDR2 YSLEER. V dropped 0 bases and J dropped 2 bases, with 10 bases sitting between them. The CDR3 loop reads CASSQDRLDQETQYF. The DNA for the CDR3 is TGCGCCAGCAGCCAAGATCGTCTAGATCAAGAGACCCAGTACTTC.